This T cell receptor beta chain was recorded in a study of T cells in women clearing cervical HPV infection (dated by TCRdb to the late 2010s). Some background on the complete study: The cases were some 27 women with histologically confirmed HPV16-related CIN3 or worse, and 2 of these cases were invasive cancers. The controls were 25 or so women whose single incident HPV16 infection cleared within 12 months with no development of precancer or cancer. An exploratory proof-of-principle case-control study, nested within the Guanacaste HPV Natural History Study in Costa Rica, was conducted to compare TCR repertoires across cervical HPV16 outcomes. Cases had a median age of 34 years and controls had a median age of around 41, with no significant differences in baseline characteristics. Cases were matched to controls by age within five years and by the year the sample was collected. Since only a few of the women had HLA typing available, the possibility that HLA type was acting as a confounder could not be ruled out. Five blinded duplicates per group were added as quality controls, so that 60 or so samples were obtained: some 50 participants and some 10 replicates. In the parent cohort, around 9,900 women aged 18 or older were enrolled in Guanacaste, Costa Rica, during about 1992 to 1994 and then followed for under 8 years. Blood from cases was collected at the visit where the lesion was first found, while blood from controls was collected once the infection could no longer be detected. Among cases, blood sampling occurred a median of 149 days after lesion detection, with an interquartile range of roughly 90 to 230 days. Overall study results and their limits: TCR repertoire richness was significantly higher in CIN3+ cases than in controls across sequencing depths, while evenness did not differ. Cases were distinguished from controls with an estimated AUC of approximately 0.79 by random forest classifiers combining richness and V gene abundances. Lower TRBV6-7 relative abundance was observed in cases than in controls (around 0.1% versus 0.15%; Bonferroni P = 0.0008). Whether associations preceded infection or resulted from infection could not be shown with the cross-sectional design, and effector/memory subsets and HPV-specific T cells were not isolated. Because the number of T cells in each sample was unknown, differences in richness could reflect differing T-cell content rather than repertoire biology.

Every participant had a single incident cervical HPV16 infection, and prevalent HPV16 infections were excluded. Cervical HPV DNA was detected with MY09/MY11 PCR, and genotyping was done with dot-blot hybridization. Fifteen mL of heparinized blood was centrifuged, after which the buffy coat was aliquoted, frozen at -30 degrees C, and then stored at -80 degrees C. Genomic DNA was extracted from buffy coat specimens using QIAGEN kits. Points on this clone: What antigen it recognizes has not been identified. The read halts 3 residues ahead of the CDR3 end, with the missing end drawn from the germline J gene.

TCR beta CDR3 regions were amplified by multiplex PCR from an average of approximately 1.3 ug genomic DNA per sample using the immunoSEQ assay. Primer bias was corrected in the assay by using a complete synthetic TCR repertoire to establish an amplification baseline. The amplicons were sequenced on the Illumina platform. The original methods were these. Sequences were error-corrected by clustering with frequency ratios and a modified nearest-neighbor algorithm, then analyzed in the immunoSEQ Analyzer with IMGT gene definitions. At each rarefaction depth, TCR richness and evenness were averaged across 20 rarefaction repeats, and any sample with fewer sequences than the depth was left out. Wilcoxon rank sum tests with FDR correction were used to compare relative abundances of V, D and J genes between the groups. An intraclass correlation of 90% to 97% for TCR richness and an average of about 73% across over 65 gene segments were obtained from the blinded duplicates. The table was pulled from immuneACCESS by TCRdb, which kept in-frame rearrangements only. Such tables lose some clones; where checked, under half of the loss comes from unresolved V genes, and the rest has no known cause. V and J calls and clone size are those listed in that table; D and trimming were worked out from the DNA. This sample's records show roughly 28,000 clones. The top ten clones comprise roughly 11% of the sample.

The CDR1 and CDR2 encoded by the germline V gene (reference sequence) are LNHDA and SQIVND. The CDR3 starts with the cysteine, ends with the phenylalanine, and has 15 residues. Part of the CDR3 DNA is given, 36 bases translated from base 1. This receptor was identified in a woman between 18 and 70 years old with a cervical HPV16 infection that either progressed to CIN3+ or cleared (not recorded which). Recombination linked TRBV19 to TRBJ1-2; a weak D assignment points to TRBD1 (5 bases agree). The sequencing sample was made of blood buffy coat. CDR3 bases read: TGTGCCAGTAGTACCGGGACTAGCGGCACCTACGAC. It codes for CASSTGTSGTYD. The whole CDR3 protein is CASSTGTSGTYDYTF.